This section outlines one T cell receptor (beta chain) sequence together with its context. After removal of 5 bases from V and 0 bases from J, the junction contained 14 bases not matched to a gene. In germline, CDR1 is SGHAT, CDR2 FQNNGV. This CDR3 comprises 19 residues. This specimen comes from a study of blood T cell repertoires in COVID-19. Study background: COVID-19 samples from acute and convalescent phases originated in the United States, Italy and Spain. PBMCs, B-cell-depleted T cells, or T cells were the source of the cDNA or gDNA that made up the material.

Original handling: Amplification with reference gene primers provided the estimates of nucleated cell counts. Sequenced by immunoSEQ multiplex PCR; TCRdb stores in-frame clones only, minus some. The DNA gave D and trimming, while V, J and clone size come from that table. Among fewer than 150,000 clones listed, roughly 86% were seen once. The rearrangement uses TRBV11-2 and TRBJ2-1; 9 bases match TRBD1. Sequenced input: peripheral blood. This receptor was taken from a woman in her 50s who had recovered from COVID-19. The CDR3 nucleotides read TGTGCCAGCAGCCTAAGGACAGGGGCCGTCCTACTCTCCTACAATGAGCAGTTCTTC. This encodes CASSLRTGAVLLSYNEQFF.